These 19 T cell receptor beta chains came from one sample sequenced in a study of blood T cell repertoires in COVID-19. The data were produced by immunoSEQ multiplex PCR, yet TCRdb's version contains in-frame clones alone and is incomplete. The sample includes fewer than 350,000 clones, roughly 88% seen only once; the top ten take 1.5% to 2%. Sequenced material: peripheral blood. The source is a woman younger than 45 with COVID-19, enrolled during active disease.

The chain has TRBV29-1 and TRBJ1-2; no clear D gene. The CDR3 is made up of 12 amino acids. From germline, CDR1 is SQVTM and CDR2 ANQGSEA. Trimming stripped 6 bases from V and 4 bases from J, with 12 bases between. In DNA form, the CDR3 reads TGCAGCGTCATGGCAGAATCCTATGGCTACACCTTC. This encodes CSVMAESYGYTF.

The gene calls are TRBV10-3 and TRBJ2-3, with 8 bases aligning to TRBD2. The V segment lost 6 bases and the J segment 1 base; nucleotides outside the gene matches: 6. The CDR3 consists of 15 residues. CDR1 and CDR2 from the germline V gene are ENHRY and SYGVKD. Here the CDR3 reads CAISGSGIGTDTQYF. CDR3 DNA sequence: TGTGCCATCAGCGGTAGCGGGATTGGCACAGATACGCAGTATTTT.

This chain joins TRBV6-5 and TRBJ1-1; maybe TRBD1 (5 bases). Deletions cut 2 bases from V and 2 bases from J, with 12 bases between. This CDR3 has 15 residues. Germline CDR1 MNHEY, CDR2 SVGAGI. CDR3: CASSYLMGGNTEAFF. The CDR3 region has the DNA TGTGCCAGCAGTTACCTTATGGGGGGAAACACTGAAGCTTTCTTT.

The chain is built from TRBV4-1 and TRBJ1-5, with D possibly matching TRBD1 (6 bases). CDR3 length: 15 amino acids. V gave up 3 bases and J gave up 4 bases, with 13 bases separating them. In germline, CDR1 is MGHRA, CDR2 YSYEKL. The CDR3 sequence is CASSQRGTDNQPQHF. In nucleotides, the CDR3 is TGCGCCAGCAGCCAGAGGGGGACGGATAATCAGCCCCAGCATTTT.

The chain has TRBV6-5 and TRBJ2-3, with 8 bases matching TRBD2. The CDR3 extends over 13 amino acids. The germline gives CDR1 MNHEY, CDR2 SVGAGI. V was pared by 9 bases and J by 4 bases, with 6 bases of the junction left unmatched. The CDR3 nucleotides are TGTGCCAGTAAAGGACTAGCCCCAGATACGCAGTATTTT. As protein: CASKGLAPDTQYF.

The V call is TRBV29-1, the J call TRBJ2-7; the D gene is possibly TRBD2 (5 bases). The CDR3 consists of 12 residues. Germline values: CDR1 SQVTM, CDR2 ANQGSEA. V gave up 6 bases and J gave up 0 bases, with 9 bases separating them. CDR3 protein: CSVEGLSYEQYF. The CDR3 DNA reads as TGCAGCGTAGAGGGCCTCTCCTACGAGCAGTACTTC.

About this clone itself: A read error may account for a junction end that differs from germline. This rearrangement joins TRBV28 to TRBJ2-1; 9 bases match TRBD2. The CDR3 contains 13 residues. From germline, CDR1 is MDHEN and CDR2 SYDVKM. CDR3 bases: TGTGCCAGCAGTTTACCGGGACTAGCTGAGTTGCTCTTC. Translating gives CASSLPGLAELLF.

CDR3 bases: TGTGCCAGCAGTGAAGCATCAGGCTCTGGAAACACCATATATTTT. It specifies CASSEASGSGNTIYF. This sequence joins TRBV2 and TRBJ1-3, with no clear D. The V end lost 0 bases, the J end lost 0 bases, and 6 bases lay between the germline ends. CDR1 and CDR2 (germline): SNHLY, FYNNEI. The CDR3 length is 15 residues.

On this clone: Germline is not matched at one junction end, which may reflect a read error. This chain links TRBV28 with TRBJ2-3; D uncertain. The CDR3 has 14 residues. Germline V gene sequence: CDR1 MDHEN, CDR2 SYDVKM. The CDR3 spells CASSLGWSRDTQYF. CDR3 sequence (DNA): TGTGCCAGCAGTTTAGGTTGGAGCAGAGATACGCAGTATTTT. The full variable domain, with the rest looked up from reference TRBV28 and TRBJ2-3, is DVKVTQSSRYLVKRTGEKVFLECVQDMDHENMFWYRQDPGLGLRLIYFSYDVKMKEKGDIPEGYSVSREKKERFSLILESASTNQTSMYLCASSLGWSRDTQYFGPGTRLTVL.

Ten or more counts support this clone. V is TRBV7-9 and J is TRBJ1-4, with 7 bases matching TRBD1. The J segment lost 8 bases and the V segment lost 4 bases, leaving 16 bases of the junction unmatched. The V gene's germline CDR1 is SEHNR and CDR2 FQNEAQ (reference sequence). The CDR3 loop spans 17 amino acids. The CDR3 protein is CASSSSRDSGTGEKLFF. CDR3 nucleotide sequence: TGTGCCAGCAGCTCTTCCCGGGACAGCGGAACGGGGGAAAAACTGTTTTTT.

The sample holds one count of this clone. This chain joins TRBV19 and TRBJ1-5; unclear D gene. Germline V gene data show CDR1 as LNHDA and CDR2 as SQIVND (reference sequence). The CDR3 has 15 amino acids. The germline V and J ends were trimmed by 4 bases and 0 bases, with 10 bases remaining between them. CDR3 DNA: TGTGCCAGTAGTAGGGCCTACAATAGCAATCAGCCCCAGCATTTT. It codes for CASSRAYNSNQPQHF.

The rearrangement links TRBV2 to TRBJ1-1; D possibly corresponds to TRBD1 (5 bases). Germline V lookup: CDR1 SNHLY, CDR2 FYNNEI. This CDR3 has 11 amino acids. V dropped 8 bases and J dropped 6 bases, with 10 bases sitting between them. The CDR3 loop is CASSGLAEAFF. CDR3 sequence (DNA): TGTGCCAGCTCAGGGTTGGCTGAAGCTTTCTTT.

This rearrangement joins TRBV4-1 to TRBJ1-6; D call uncertain. V dropped 1 base and J dropped 3 bases, with 10 bases sitting between them. The CDR3 runs to 16 residues. Germline V gene sequence: CDR1 MGHRA, CDR2 YSYEKL. CDR3 loop: CASSQGTEHYNSPLHF. The CDR3 DNA reads as TGCGCCAGCAGCCAAGGAACCGAGCACTATAATTCACCCCTCCACTTT.

This chain uses TRBV3-1 (or the pseudogene TRBV3-2) with TRBJ2-1; perhaps TRBD1 as D (5 bases). Looked up from germline, CDR1 is LGHDT and CDR2 is YNNKEL (reference sequence). The CDR3 sequence is 13 residues long. V shed 1 base and J shed 5 bases, with 6 bases lying between them. CDR3 bases: TGTGCCAGCAGCCAAGTAGGGGACAATGAGCAGTTCTTC. Protein product: CASSQVGDNEQFF.

This chain connects TRBV18 to TRBJ2-7; possible D gene TRBD2, 6 bases. The CDR3 has 14 amino acids. V shed 0 bases and J shed 2 bases, with 8 bases lying between them. Germline CDR1 is KGHSH and CDR2 is LQKENI. CDR3 DNA sequence: TGTGCCAGCTCACCACCGGGGGGTCCCTACGAGCAGTACTTC. Protein product: CASSPPGGPYEQYF.

This sequence joins TRBV29-1 and TRBJ2-7; 8 bases are shared with TRBD1. V was pared by 3 bases and J by 5 bases, with 9 bases of the junction left unmatched. The CDR3 is 14 amino acids. From germline, CDR1 is SQVTM and CDR2 ANQGSEA. The CDR3: CSVEGADRGHEQYF. The DNA of the CDR3 is TGCAGCGTTGAGGGGGCCGACAGGGGCCACGAGCAGTACTTC.

The gene calls are TRBV27 and TRBJ2-7; perhaps TRBD1 as D (5 bases). Germline V lookup: CDR1 MNHEY, CDR2 SMNVEV (reference sequence). The CDR3 runs to 16 residues. Trimming left V 2 bases short and J 0 bases short, with 14 bases between. The CDR3 protein is CASSLPKTDSSYEQYV. The CDR3 nucleotides read TGTGCCAGCAGTTTACCCAAGACAGATAGCTCCTACGAGCAGTACGTC.

This clone was observed a few times. J is TRBJ2-5 and V is TRBV5-1; tentative D call: TRBD1 (6 bases). Trimming cost V 0 bases and J 4 bases, with 10 bases left between them. This CDR3 region has 14 residues. Germline CDR1 is SGHRS and CDR2 is YFSETQ. The CDR3 DNA reads as TGCGCCAGCAGCTTGGACAGGGCCCGAGAGACCCAGTACTTC. As protein: CASSLDRARETQYF.

The chain is built from TRBV15 and TRBJ1-3; unclear D gene. The germline CDR1 and CDR2 sequences are LNHNV and YYDKDF (reference sequence). The CDR3 is made up of 16 amino acids. Trimming took off 0 bases at V and 0 bases at J, with 9 bases between the two ends. As DNA, the CDR3 is TGTGCCACCAGCAGAGATCTCCGAGACTCTGGAAACACCATATATTTT. Translation: CATSRDLRDSGNTIYF.